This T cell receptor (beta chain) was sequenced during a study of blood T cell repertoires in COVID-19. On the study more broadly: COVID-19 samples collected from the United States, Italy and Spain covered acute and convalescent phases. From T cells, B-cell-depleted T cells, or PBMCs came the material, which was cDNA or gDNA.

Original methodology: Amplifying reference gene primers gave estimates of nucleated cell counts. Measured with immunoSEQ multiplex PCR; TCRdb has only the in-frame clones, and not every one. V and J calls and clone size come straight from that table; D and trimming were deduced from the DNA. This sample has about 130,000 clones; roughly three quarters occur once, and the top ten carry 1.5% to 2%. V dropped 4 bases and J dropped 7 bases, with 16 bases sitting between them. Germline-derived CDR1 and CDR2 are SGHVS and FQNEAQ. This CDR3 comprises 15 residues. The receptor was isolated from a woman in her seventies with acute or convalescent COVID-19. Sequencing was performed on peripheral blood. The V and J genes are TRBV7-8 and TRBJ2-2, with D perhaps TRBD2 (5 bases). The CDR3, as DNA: TGTGCCAGCAGCTCTGGAGGCCTGAACGGCGGGGAGCTGTTTTTT. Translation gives CASSSGGLNGGELFF.